A selection of T cell receptor beta chains follows, all from one sample in a study of cytomegalovirus exposure and HLA in healthy donors. Only in-frame clones appear in the TCRdb table, and some are missing; sequencing was by immunoSEQ multiplex PCR. The sample yields 90,000 to 120,000 clones, 77% seen once. Sample: PBMCs. The source is a male donor in good health and CMV-seronegative. CDR3s include the opening cysteine and the closing phenylalanine or tryptophan. The D gene is left open where the match is weak. Clone sizes are given selectively: once, few, many, or a class where the clone is expanded.

D	size	V	J	CDR3	DNA
-	once	TRBV5-4	TRBJ1-3	CASSLTGAGNTIYF	TGTGCCAGCAGCTTGACAGGTGCTGGAAACACCATATATTTT
-	-	TRBV19	TRBJ1-2	CASSTPFRGNGYTF	TGTGCCAGTAGTACCCCGTTCAGGGGTAATGGCTACACCTTC
-	-	TRBV7-6	TRBJ2-7	CASSRGSPYEQYF	TGTGCCAGTTCCAGGGGAAGCCCCTACGAGCAGTACTTC
TRBD1	-	TRBV5-8	TRBJ2-5	CASSSDRGRETQYF	TGTGCCAGCAGCTCGGACAGGGGGCGAGAGACCCAGTACTTC
-	-	TRBV15	TRBJ2-7	CATAREAGSYEQYF	TGTGCCACCGCCCGGGAAGCCGGCTCCTACGAGCAGTACTTC
TRBD2	-	TRBV4-1	TRBJ2-3	CASSQVLAATDTQYF	TGCGCCAGCAGCCAAGTACTAGCGGCCACAGATACGCAGTATTTT
TRBD2	-	TRBV7-2	TRBJ2-5	CASSLGTSGSETQYF	TGTGCCAGCAGCTTAGGGACTAGCGGGAGTGAGACCCAGTACTTC
TRBD1	-	TRBV15	TRBJ2-3	CATSPPGDRDTQYF	TGTGCCACCAGCCCCCCCGGGGACAGAGATACGCAGTATTTT
TRBD1	-	TRBV5-8	TRBJ2-7	CASSATGGEPYEQYF	TGTGCCAGCAGCGCAACAGGGGGCGAGCCCTACGAGCAGTACTTC
-	-	TRBV28	TRBJ1-5	CASSSPGINQPQHF	TGTGCCAGCAGTTCCCCAGGGATCAATCAGCCCCAGCATTTT
TRBD1	-	TRBV13	TRBJ1-2	CASSGEQGARGYTF	TGTGCCAGCAGCGGAGAACAGGGGGCGCGGGGCTACACCTTC
TRBD1	-	TRBV10-1	TRBJ1-5	CASSAGQAAEMVSNQPQHF	TGCGCCAGCAGTGCCGGACAGGCCGCCGAAATGGTGAGCAATCAGCCCCAGCATTTT
-	-	TRBV4-1	TRBJ2-7	CASSQGAMALGYEQYF	TGCGCCAGCAGCCAGGGCGCAATGGCTCTTGGCTACGAGCAGTACTTC
-	-	TRBV18	TRBJ2-7	CASSPSSYEQYF	TGTGCCAGCTCACCCAGCTCCTACGAGCAGTACTTC
TRBD1	-	TRBV15	TRBJ2-1	CATSREDRDLYNEQFF	TGTGCCACCAGCAGAGAAGACAGGGACCTTTACAATGAGCAGTTCTTC
TRBD1	-	TRBV6-1	TRBJ2-7	CASGGTGDYEQYF	TGTGCCAGCGGGGGGACAGGGGATTACGAGCAGTACTTC
-	-	TRBV19	TRBJ1-2	CASSIKVGGQGLFGYTF	TGTGCCAGTAGTATTAAGGTGGGGGGTCAGGGTTTGTTCGGCTACACCTTC
-	once	TRBV27	TRBJ1-2	CASSSASSGYGYTF	TGTGCCAGCAGTTCGGCGAGTAGCGGCTATGGCTACACCTTC
TRBD1	medium-sized	TRBV6-1	TRBJ2-1	CASRWTGGGNEQFF	TGTGCCAGCAGGTGGACAGGGGGAGGCAATGAGCAGTTCTTC
TRBD2	few	TRBV10-1	TRBJ2-5	CASSDELAGGMETQYF	TGCGCCAGCAGTGATGAGCTAGCGGGAGGTATGGAGACCCAGTACTTC
TRBD1	-	TRBV6-5	TRBJ2-7	CASSQGQGAYEQYF	TGTGCCAGCAGCCAGGGACAGGGTGCCTACGAGCAGTACTTC
TRBD2	few	TRBV29-1	TRBJ2-3	CSVWSFPGLAGTGDTQYF	TGCAGCGTTTGGAGTTTCCCGGGACTAGCGGGAACGGGAGATACGCAGTATTTT
-	once	TRBV30	TRBJ2-5	CAWSVQGRVGLETQYF	TGTGCCTGGAGTGTACAGGGCAGGGTGGGGTTGGAGACCCAGTACTTC
-	few	TRBV5-1	TRBJ2-7	CASSPRSTLMSPYEQYF	TGCGCCAGCAGCCCTCGATCAACTCTTATGAGTCCCTACGAGCAGTACTTC
-	-	TRBV5-4	TRBJ2-7	CASSLDGYEQYF	TGTGCCAGCAGCTTGGACGGGTACGAGCAGTACTTC
TRBD2	-	TRBV7-3	TRBJ2-1	CASSLAGVYNEQFF	TGTGCCAGCAGCTTAGCGGGAGTCTACAATGAGCAGTTCTTC
TRBD1	few	TRBV7-9	TRBJ1-1	CASSLGRDRGEAFF	TGTGCCAGCAGCTTGGGGCGGGACAGGGGTGAAGCTTTCTTT
-	-	TRBV1	TRBJ1-1	CTSSQSVFLGRRDTEAFF	TGCACCAGCAGCCAATCCGTGTTTCTGGGGAGGAGAGACACTGAAGCTTTCTTT
TRBD1	-	TRBV13	TRBJ2-1	CASSILRTGPENEQFF	TGTGCCAGCAGCATCTTAAGGACAGGGCCGGAGAATGAGCAGTTCTTC
-	-	TRBV30	TRBJ1-5	CAWSVGWQSNQPQHF	TGTGCCTGGAGTGTCGGGTGGCAGAGCAATCAGCCCCAGCATTTT
-	-	TRBV19	TRBJ1-5	CASSIVSGVNQPQHF	TGTGCCAGTAGTATAGTCTCAGGGGTCAATCAGCCCCAGCATTTT
-	-	TRBV5-1	TRBJ2-3	CASMTRGSTDTQYF	TGCGCCAGCATGACCAGAGGGAGCACAGATACGCAGTATTTT